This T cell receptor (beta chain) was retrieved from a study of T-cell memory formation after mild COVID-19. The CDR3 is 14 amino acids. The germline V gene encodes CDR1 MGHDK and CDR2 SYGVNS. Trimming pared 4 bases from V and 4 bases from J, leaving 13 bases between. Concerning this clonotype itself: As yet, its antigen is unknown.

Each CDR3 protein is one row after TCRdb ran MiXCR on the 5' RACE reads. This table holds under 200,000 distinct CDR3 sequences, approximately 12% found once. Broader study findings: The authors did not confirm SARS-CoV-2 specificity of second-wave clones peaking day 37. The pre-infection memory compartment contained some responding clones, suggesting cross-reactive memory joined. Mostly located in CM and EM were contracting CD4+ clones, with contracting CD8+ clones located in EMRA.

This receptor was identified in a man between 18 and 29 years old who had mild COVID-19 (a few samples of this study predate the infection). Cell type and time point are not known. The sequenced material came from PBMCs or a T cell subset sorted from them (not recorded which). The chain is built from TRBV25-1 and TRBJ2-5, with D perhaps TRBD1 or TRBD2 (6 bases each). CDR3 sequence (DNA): TGTGCCAGCAGTGGTAGCCGGGGGCTAGAGACCCAGTACTTC. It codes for CASSGSRGLETQYF.